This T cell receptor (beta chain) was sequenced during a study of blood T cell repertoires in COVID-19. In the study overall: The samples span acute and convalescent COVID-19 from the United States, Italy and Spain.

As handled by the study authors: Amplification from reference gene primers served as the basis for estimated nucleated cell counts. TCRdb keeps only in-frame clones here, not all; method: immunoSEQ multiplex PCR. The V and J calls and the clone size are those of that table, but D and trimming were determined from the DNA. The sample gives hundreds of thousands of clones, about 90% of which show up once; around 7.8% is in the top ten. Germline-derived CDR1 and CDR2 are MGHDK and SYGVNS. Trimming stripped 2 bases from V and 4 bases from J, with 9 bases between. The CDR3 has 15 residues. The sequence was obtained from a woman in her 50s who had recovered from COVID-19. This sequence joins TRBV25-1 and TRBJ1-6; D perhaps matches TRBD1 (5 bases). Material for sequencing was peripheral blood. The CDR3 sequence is CASSEGTGYNSPLHF. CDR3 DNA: TGTGCCAGCAGTGAAGGTACAGGATATAATTCACCCCTCCACTTT.